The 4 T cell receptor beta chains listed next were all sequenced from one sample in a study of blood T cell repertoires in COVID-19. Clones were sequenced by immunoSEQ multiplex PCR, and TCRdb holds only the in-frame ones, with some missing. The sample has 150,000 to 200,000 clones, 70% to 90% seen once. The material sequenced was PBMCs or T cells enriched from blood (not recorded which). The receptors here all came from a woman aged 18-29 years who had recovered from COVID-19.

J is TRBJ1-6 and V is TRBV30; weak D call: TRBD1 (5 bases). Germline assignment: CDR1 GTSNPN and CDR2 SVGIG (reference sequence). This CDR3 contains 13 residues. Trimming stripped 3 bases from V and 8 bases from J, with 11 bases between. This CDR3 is CAWRGVGDSPLHF. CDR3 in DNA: TGTGCCTGGAGAGGGGTAGGAGATTCACCCCTCCACTTT.

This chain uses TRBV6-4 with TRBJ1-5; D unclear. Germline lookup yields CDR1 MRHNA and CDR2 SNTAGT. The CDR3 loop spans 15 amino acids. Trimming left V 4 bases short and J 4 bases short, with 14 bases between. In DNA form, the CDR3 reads TGTGCCAGCAGTGGCGACCCCGGGGAGAATCAGCCCCAGCATTTT. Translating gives CASSGDPGENQPQHF.

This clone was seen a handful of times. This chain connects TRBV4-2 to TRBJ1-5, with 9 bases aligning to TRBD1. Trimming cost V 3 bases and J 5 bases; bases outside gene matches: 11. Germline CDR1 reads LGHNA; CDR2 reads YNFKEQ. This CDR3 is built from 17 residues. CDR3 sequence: CASSHGPGQGFYQPQHF. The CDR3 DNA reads TGTGCCAGCAGCCATGGTCCGGGACAGGGTTTTTATCAGCCCCAGCATTTT.

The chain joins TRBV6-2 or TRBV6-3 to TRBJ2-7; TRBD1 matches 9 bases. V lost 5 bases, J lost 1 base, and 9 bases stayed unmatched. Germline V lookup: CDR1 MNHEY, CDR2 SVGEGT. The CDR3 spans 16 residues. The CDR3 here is CASSPTAGTGSYEQYF. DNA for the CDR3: TGTGCCAGCAGTCCCACGGCCGGGACAGGGTCCTACGAGCAGTACTTC.